This T cell receptor (beta chain) was documented in a study of CD8 T cells in Susac syndrome. CDR1 and CDR2 from the germline V gene are SGDLS and YYNGEE. This CDR3 has 15 residues. V lost 0 bases, J lost 1 base, and 10 bases lay in between. TCR beta sequences were obtained from blood CD8+ and CD4+ T cells. TEMRA cells were enriched by FACS, while CD8+ and CD4+ T cells were obtained through a negative isolation that was performed magnetically. Random hexamers primed reverse transcription of about 0.45 to 1 ug RNA. It was immunoSEQ multiplex PCR that amplified TCR beta CDR3 across 54 Vbeta and 13 Jbeta. MiXCR, run by TCRdb on the immunoSEQ multiplex PCR reads, gives a single entry per CDR3 protein. This table holds about 300,000 distinct CDR3 sequences, around 91% found once.

This receptor was obtained from a human donor with multiple sclerosis. The sequenced sample was CD8+ T cells from PBMCs. The chain employs TRBV9 and TRBJ2-5; a possible D gene is TRBD1 (5 bases). The CDR3 nucleotides are TGTGCCAGCAGCGTAGGGGGCGCTACCCAAGAGACCCAGTACTTC. Translating it yields CASSVGGATQETQYF. Complete variable domain (other parts from reference TRBV9 and TRBJ2-5): DSGVTQTPKHLITATGQRVTLRCSPRSGDLSVYWYQQSLDQGLQFLIQYYNGEERAKGNILERFSAQQFPDLHSELNLSSLELGDSALYFCASSVGGATQETQYFGPGTRLLVL.